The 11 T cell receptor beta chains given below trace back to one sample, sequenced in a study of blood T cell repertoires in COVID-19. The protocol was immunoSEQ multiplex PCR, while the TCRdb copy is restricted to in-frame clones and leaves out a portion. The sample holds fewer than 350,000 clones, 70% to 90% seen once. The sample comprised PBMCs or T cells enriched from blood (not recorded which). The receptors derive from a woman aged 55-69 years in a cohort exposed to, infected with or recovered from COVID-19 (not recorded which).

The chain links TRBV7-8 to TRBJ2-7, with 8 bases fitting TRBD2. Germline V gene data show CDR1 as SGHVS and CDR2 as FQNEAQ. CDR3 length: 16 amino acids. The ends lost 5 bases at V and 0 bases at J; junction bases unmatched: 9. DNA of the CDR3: TGTGCCAGCAGCACCGATCTAGCGGGCCTCTCCTACGAGCAGTACTTC. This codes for CASSTDLAGLSYEQYF.

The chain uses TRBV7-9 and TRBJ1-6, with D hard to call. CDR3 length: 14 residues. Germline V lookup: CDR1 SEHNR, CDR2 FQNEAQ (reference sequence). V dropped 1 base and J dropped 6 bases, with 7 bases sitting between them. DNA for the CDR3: TGTGCCAGCAGCTTAGAGACTGGTAATTCACCCCTCCACTTT. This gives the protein CASSLETGNSPLHF. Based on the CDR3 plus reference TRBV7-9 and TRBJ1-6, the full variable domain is DTGVSQNPRHKITKRGQNVTFRCDPISEHNRLYWYRQTLGQGPEFLTYFQNEAQLEKSRLLSDRFSAERPKGSFSTLEIQRTEQGDSAMYLCASSLETGNSPLHFGNGTRLTVT.

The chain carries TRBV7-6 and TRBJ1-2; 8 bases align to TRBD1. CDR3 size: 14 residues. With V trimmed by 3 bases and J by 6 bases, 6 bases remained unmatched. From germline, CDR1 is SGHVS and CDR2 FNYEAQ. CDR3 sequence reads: CASSFAGGSNGYTF. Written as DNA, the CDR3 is TGTGCCAGCAGCTTCGCAGGGGGCTCGAATGGCTACACCTTC. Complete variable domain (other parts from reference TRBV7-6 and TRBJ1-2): GAGVSQSPRYKVTKRGQDVALRCDPISGHVSLYWYRQALGQGPEFLTYFNYEAQQDKSGLPNDRFSAERPEGSISTLTIQRTEQRDSAMYRCASSFAGGSNGYTFGSGTRLTVV.

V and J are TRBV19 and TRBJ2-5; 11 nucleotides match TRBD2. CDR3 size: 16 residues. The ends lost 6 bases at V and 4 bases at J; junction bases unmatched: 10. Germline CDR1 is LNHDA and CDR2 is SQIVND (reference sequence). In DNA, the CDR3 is TGTGCCAGTAGAGGGGGTAGCGGGAGGGCCGGAGAGACCCAGTACTTC. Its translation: CASRGGSGRAGETQYF.

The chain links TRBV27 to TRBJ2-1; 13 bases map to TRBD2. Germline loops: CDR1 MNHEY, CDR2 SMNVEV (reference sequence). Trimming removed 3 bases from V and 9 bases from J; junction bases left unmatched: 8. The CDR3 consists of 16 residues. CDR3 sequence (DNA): TGTGCCAGCAGTTTGGGAGGACTAGCGGGAGCTGGTGAGCAGTTCTTC. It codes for CASSLGGLAGAGEQFF.

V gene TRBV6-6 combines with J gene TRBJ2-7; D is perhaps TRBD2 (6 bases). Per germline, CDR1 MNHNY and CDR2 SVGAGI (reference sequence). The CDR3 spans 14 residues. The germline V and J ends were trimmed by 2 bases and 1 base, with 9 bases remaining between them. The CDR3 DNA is TGTGCCAGCAGTTACAGGGAGGTTTCCTACGAGCAGTACTTC. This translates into CASSYREVSYEQYF.

This chain's CDR3 is CASSSRTSGRSYEQYF. The CDR3 nucleotides are TGTGCCAGCAGTTCCCGGACTAGCGGGAGGTCCTACGAGCAGTACTTC. The chain has TRBV27 and TRBJ2-7; 14 bases line up with TRBD2. Looked up from germline, CDR1 is MNHEY and CDR2 is SMNVEV (reference sequence). V trimming: 4 bases; J trimming: 1 base; junction bases outside the gene matches: 3. This CDR3 spans 16 amino acids.

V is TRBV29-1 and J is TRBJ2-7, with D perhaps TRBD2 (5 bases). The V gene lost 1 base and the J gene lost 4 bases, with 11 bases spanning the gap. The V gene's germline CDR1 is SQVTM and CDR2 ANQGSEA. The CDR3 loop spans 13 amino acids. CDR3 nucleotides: TGCAGCGTTGAAGGGAGAACTAGATACGAGCAGTACTTC. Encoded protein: CSVEGRTRYEQYF.

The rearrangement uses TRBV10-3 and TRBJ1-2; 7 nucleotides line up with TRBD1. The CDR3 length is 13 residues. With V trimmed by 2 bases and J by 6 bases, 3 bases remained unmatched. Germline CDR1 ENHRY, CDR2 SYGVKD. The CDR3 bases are TGTGCCATCAGTGAGACTGGGACAGATGGCTACACCTTC. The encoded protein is CAISETGTDGYTF.

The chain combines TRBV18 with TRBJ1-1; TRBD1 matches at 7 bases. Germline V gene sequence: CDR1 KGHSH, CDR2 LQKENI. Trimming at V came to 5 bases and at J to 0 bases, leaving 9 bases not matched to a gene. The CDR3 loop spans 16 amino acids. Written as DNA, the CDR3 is TGTGCCAGCTCATCAAACCCGACAGGGATGAACACTGAAGCTTTCTTT. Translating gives CASSSNPTGMNTEAFF.

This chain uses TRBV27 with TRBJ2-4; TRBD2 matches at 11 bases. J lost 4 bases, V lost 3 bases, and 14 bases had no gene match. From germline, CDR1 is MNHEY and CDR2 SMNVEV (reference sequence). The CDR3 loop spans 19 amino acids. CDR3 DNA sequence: TGTGCCAGCAGTTTCGGGCCCCTACTAGCGGGAGCATCAAAAAACATTCAGTACTTC. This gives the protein CASSFGPLLAGASKNIQYF.